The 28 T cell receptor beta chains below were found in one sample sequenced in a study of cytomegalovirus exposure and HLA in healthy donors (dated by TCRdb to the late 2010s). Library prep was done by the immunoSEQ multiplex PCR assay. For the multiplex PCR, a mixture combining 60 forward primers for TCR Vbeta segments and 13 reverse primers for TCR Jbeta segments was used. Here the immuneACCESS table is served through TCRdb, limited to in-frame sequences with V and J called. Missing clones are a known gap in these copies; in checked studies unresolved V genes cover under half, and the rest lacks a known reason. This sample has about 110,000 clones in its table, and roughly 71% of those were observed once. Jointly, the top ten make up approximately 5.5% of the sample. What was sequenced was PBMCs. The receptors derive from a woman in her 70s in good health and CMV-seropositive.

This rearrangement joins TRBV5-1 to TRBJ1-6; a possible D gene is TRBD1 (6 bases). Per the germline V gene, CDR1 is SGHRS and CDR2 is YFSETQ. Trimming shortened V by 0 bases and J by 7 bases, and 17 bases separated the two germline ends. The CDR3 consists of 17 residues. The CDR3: CASSLALTGSDNSPLHF. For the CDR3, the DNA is TGCGCCAGCAGCTTGGCGCTGACAGGATCGGACAATTCACCCCTCCACTTT.

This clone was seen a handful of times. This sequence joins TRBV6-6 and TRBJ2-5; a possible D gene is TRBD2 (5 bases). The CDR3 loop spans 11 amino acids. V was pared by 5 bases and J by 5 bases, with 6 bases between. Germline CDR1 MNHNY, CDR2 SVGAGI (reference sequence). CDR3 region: CASSTRETQYF. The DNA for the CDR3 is TGTGCCAGCAGTACTAGGGAGACCCAGTACTTC.

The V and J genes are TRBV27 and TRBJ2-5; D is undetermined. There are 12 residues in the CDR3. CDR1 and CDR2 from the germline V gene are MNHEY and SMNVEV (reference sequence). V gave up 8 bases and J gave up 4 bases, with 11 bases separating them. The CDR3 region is CASAQRRETQYF. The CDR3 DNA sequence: TGTGCCAGCGCCCAGCGTAGAGAGACCCAGTACTTC.

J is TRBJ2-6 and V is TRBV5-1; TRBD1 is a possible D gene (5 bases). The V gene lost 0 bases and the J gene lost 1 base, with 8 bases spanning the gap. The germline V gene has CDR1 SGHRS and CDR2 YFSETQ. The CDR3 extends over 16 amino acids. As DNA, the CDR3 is TGCGCCAGCAGCTTGGAGGCAGGGTCTGGGGCCAACGTCCTGACTTTC. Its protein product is CASSLEAGSGANVLTF.

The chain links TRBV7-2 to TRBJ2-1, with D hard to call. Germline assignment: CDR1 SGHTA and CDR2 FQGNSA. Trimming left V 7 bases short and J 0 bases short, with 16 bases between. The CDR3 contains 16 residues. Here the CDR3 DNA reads TGTGCCAGCACCACGATGAGTGGTTTCTCCTACAATGAGCAGTTCTTC. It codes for CASTTMSGFSYNEQFF.

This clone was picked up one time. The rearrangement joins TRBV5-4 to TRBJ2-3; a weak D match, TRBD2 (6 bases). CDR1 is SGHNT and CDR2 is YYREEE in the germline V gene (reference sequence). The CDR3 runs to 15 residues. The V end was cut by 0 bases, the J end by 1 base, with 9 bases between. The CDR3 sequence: CASSLGGGGTDTQYF. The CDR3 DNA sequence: TGTGCCAGCAGCTTGGGAGGCGGGGGCACAGATACGCAGTATTTT. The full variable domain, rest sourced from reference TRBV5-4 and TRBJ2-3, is ETGVTQSPTHLIKTRGQQVTLRCSSQSGHNTVSWYQQALGQGPQFIFQYYREEENGRGNFPPRFSGLQFPNYSSELNVNALELDDSALYLCASSLGGGGTDTQYFGPGTRLTVL.

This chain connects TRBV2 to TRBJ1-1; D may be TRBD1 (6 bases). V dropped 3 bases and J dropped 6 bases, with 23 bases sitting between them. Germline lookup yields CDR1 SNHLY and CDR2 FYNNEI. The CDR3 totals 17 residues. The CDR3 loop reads CASSDPRGIPGAAEAFF. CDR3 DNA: TGTGCCAGCAGTGACCCACGAGGTATTCCAGGGGCAGCTGAAGCTTTCTTT.

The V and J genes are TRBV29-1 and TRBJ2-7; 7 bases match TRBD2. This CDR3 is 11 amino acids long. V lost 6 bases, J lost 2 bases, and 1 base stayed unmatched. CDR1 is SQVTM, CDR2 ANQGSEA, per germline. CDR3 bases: TGCAGCGTGGGGGGGGCCTACGAGCAGTACTTC. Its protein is CSVGGAYEQYF.

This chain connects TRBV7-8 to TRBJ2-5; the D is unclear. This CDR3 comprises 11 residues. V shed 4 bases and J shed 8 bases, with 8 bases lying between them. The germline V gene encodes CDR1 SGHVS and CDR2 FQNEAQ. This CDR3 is CASSSQTTQYF. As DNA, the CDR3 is TGTGCCAGCAGCTCCCAGACTACCCAGTACTTC. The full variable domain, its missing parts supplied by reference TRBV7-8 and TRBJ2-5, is GAGVSQSPRYKVAKRGQDVALRCDPISGHVSLFWYQQALGQGPEFLTYFQNEAQLDKSGLPSDRFFAERPEGSVSTLKIQRTQQEDSAVYLCASSSQTTQYFGPGTRLLVL.

DNA of the CDR3: TGTGCCAGTAGCCCCCGACAGGGTAGGAATGAGCAGTTCTTC. This gives the protein CASSPRQGRNEQFF. V is TRBV19 and J is TRBJ2-1, with 7 positions matching TRBD1. In germline, CDR1 is LNHDA, CDR2 SQIVND (reference sequence). Trimming cost V 6 bases and J 7 bases; bases outside gene matches: 9. The CDR3 has 14 amino acids. The full variable domain, with the rest looked up from reference TRBV19 and TRBJ2-1, is DGGITQSPKYLFRKEGQNVTLSCEQNLNHDAMYWYRQDPGQGLRLIYYSQIVNDFQKGDIAEGYSVSREKKESFPLTVTSAQKNPTAFYLCASSPRQGRNEQFFGPGTRLTVL.

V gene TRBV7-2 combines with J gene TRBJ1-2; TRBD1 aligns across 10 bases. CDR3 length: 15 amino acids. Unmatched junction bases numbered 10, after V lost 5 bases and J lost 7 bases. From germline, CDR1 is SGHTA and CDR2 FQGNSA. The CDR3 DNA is TGTGCCAGCAGCACGTTCGACAGGGGGCGCGGTGGCTACACCTTC. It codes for CASSTFDRGRGGYTF.

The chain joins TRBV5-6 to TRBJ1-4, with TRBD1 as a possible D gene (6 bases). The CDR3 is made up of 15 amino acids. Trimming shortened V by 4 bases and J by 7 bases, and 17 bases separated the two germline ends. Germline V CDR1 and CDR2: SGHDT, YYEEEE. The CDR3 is CASSAYRDISEKLFF. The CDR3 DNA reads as TGTGCCAGCAGCGCCTACCGGGACATTAGTGAAAAACTGTTTTTT.

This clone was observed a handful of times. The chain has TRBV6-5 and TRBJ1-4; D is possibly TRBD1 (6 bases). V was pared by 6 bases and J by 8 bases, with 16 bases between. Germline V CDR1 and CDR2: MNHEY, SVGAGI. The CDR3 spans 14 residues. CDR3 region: CASRTLDSSEKLFF. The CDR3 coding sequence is TGTGCCAGCAGGACCCTGGACAGTTCGGAAAAACTGTTTTTT.

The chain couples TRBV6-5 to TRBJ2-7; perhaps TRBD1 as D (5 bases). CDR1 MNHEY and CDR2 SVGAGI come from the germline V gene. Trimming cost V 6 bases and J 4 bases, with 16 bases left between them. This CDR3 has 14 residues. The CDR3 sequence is CASSLTGKEYEQYF. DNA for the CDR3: TGTGCCAGCAGCTTAACAGGAAAGGAGTACGAGCAGTACTTC.

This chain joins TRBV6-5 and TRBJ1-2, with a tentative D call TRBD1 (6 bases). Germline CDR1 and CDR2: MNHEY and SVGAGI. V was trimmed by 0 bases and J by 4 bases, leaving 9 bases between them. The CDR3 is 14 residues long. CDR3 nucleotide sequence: TGTGCCAGCAGTTACTCTGGACAGATCTATGGCTACACCTTC. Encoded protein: CASSYSGQIYGYTF.

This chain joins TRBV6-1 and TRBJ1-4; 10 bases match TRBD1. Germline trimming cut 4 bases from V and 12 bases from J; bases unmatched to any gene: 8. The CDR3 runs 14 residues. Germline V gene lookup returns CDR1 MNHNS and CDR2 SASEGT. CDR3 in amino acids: CASSAAGTGEQLFF. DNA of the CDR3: TGTGCCAGCAGTGCCGCCGGGACAGGGGAGCAACTGTTTTTT.

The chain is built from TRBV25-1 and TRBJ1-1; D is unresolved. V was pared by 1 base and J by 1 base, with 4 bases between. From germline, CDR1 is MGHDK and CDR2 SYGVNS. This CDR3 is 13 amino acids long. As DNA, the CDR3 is TGTGCCAGCAGTGAATCACAGAACACTGAAGCTTTCTTT. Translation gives CASSESQNTEAFF.

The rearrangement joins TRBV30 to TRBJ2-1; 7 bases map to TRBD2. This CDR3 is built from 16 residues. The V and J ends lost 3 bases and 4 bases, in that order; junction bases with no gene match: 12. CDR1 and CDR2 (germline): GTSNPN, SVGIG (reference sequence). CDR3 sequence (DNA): TGTGCCTGGAGGGGAAGAGGGACTAACTCTTACAATGAGCAGTTCTTC. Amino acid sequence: CAWRGRGTNSYNEQFF.

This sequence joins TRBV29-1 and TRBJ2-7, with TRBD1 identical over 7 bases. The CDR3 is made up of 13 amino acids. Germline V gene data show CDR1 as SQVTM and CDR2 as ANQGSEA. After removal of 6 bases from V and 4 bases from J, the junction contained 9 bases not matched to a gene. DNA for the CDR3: TGCAGCGTCGGTACAACAGGGGATTACGAGCAGTACTTC. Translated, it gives CSVGTTGDYEQYF.

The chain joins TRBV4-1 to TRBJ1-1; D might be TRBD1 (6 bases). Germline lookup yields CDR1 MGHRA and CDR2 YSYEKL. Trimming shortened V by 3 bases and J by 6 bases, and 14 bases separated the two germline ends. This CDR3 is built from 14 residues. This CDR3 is CASSQGTINAEAFF. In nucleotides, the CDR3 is TGCGCCAGCAGCCAGGGGACAATCAACGCTGAAGCTTTCTTT.

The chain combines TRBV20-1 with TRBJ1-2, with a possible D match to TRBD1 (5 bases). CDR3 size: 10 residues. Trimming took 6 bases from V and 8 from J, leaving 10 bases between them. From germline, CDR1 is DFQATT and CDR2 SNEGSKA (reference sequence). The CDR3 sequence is CSALTVGYTF. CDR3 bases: TGCAGTGCCCTGACAGTCGGCTACACCTTC.

This chain's CDR3 is CASSQSEFYEQYF. The CDR3 nucleotides are TGCGCCAGCAGCCAATCAGAATTCTACGAGCAGTACTTC. This sequence joins TRBV4-1 and TRBJ2-7, with unresolved D. Per germline, CDR1 MGHRA and CDR2 YSYEKL. Trimming stripped 2 bases from V and 3 bases from J, with 8 bases between. The CDR3 consists of 13 residues.

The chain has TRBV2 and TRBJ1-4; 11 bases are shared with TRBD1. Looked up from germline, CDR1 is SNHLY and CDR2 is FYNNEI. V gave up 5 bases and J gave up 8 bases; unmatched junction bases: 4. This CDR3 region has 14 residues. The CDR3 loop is CASSPGDRGEKLFF. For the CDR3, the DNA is TGTGCCAGCAGTCCCGGGGACAGGGGGGAAAAACTGTTTTTT.

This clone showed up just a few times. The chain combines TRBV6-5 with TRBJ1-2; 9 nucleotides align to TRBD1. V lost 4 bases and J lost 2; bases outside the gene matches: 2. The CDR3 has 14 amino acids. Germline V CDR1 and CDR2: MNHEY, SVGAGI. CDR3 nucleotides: TGTGCCAGCAGTTTGGGACAGGGCAACTATGGCTACACCTTC. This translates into CASSLGQGNYGYTF.

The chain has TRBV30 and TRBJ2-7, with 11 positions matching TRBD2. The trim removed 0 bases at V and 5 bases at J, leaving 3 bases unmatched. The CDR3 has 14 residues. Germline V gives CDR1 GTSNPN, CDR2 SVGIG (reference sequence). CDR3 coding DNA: TGTGCCTGGAGTGTACTAGCGGGGGCCCACGAGCAGTACTTC. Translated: CAWSVLAGAHEQYF.

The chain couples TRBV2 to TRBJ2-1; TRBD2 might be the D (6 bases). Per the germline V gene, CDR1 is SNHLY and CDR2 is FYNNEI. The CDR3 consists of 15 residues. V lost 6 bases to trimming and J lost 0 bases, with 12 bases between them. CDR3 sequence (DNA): TGTGCCAGCAGGGTAGCGGCAAGCTCCTACAATGAGCAGTTCTTC. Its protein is CASRVAASSYNEQFF.

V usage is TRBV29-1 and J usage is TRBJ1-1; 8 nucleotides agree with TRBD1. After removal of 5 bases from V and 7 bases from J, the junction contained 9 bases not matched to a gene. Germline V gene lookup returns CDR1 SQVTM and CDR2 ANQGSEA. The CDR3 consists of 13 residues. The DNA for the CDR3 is TGCAGCGTTAAATCGACAGGGGCTGGTGAAGCTTTCTTT. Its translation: CSVKSTGAGEAFF.

This CDR3 reads CAPGSTGTGGNTEAFF. CDR3 nucleotides: TGTGCCCCCGGGAGCACCGGGACAGGGGGGAACACTGAAGCTTTCTTT. The genes are TRBV30 and TRBJ1-1; 11 bases agree with TRBD1. The V and J ends lost 8 bases and 1 base, in that order; junction bases with no gene match: 12. The germline V gene encodes CDR1 GTSNPN and CDR2 SVGIG (reference sequence). The CDR3 length is 16 residues.